This TCR beta chain was captured by sequencing in a study of blood T cell repertoires in COVID-19. Original data processing: Reference gene primer amplification yielded estimated nucleated cell counts. Sequencing used immunoSEQ multiplex PCR; TCRdb keeps in-frame clones, though not all of them. V, J and clone size are those of that table, while D and trimming were read from the DNA. The sample lists roughly 400,000 clones, roughly 86% seen once, with less than 2% in the top ten. V gave up 2 bases and J gave up 4 bases; unmatched junction bases: 5. CDR1 MGHRA and CDR2 YSYEKL come from the germline V gene. This CDR3 spans 15 amino acids. Participant-given clinical history determined each cohort assignment. Cohort 3 recovery required two negative PCRs, clearance, or symptom resolution.

This TCR was sampled from a woman aged 30 to 39 who had recovered from COVID-19. Sequenced input: PBMCs or T cells enriched from blood (not recorded which). This chain uses TRBV4-1 with TRBJ1-3; TRBD1 aligns across 7 bases. This CDR3 reads CASSQTGVGGNTIYF. The CDR3 DNA is TGCGCCAGCAGCCAAACAGGGGTAGGGGGAAACACCATATATTTT.